This T cell receptor (beta chain) was sequenced during a study of shared clonotypes between healthy human individuals. Comments on this clone: This specimen includes other DNA sequences encoding the same CDR3.

Healthy adults negative for HIV, lacking recent acute infections or vaccinations, served as donors. Generated by immunoSEQ multiplex PCR, the TCRdb table keeps only in-frame clones and is missing some. Here the sample spans roughly 2,500,000 clones, 80% to 95% being singletons. This CDR3 has 17 amino acids. CDR1 and CDR2 from the germline V gene are SGHDT and YYEEEE. Trimming removed 7 bases from V and 2 bases from J, with 25 bases in between. Sequenced input: naive CD4+ T cells from PBMCs. Subset described: CD45RA+ positively selected. The clonotype comes from a man aged 18-30 years in good health. Some clones in this sample may be carry-over from other donors' samples. The V call is TRBV5-6, the J call TRBJ2-7; D might be TRBD1 (6 bases). The CDR3 region has the DNA TGTGCCAGCGCACCATCACCGGGGCAGGGGAAGACCTACGAGCAGTACTTC. This translates into CASAPSPGQGKTYEQYF.